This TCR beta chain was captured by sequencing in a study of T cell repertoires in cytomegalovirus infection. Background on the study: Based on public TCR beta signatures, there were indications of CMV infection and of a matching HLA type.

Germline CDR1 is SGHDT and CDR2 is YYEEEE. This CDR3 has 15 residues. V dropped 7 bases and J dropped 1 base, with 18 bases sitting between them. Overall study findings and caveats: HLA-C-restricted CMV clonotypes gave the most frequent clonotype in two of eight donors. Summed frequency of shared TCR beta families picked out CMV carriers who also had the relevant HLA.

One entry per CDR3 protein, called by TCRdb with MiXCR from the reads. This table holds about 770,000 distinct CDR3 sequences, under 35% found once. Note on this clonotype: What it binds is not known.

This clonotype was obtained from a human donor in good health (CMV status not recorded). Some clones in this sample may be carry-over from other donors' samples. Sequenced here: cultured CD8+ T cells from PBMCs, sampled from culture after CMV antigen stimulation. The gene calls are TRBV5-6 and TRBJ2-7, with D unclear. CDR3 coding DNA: TGTGCCAGCGGTCCTGGGTGGAAAGCGTCCTACGAGCAGTACTTC. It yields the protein CASGPGWKASYEQYF.